This TCR beta chain appears in the sequencing data of a study of T cells after yellow fever vaccination. Study results and caveats: Only a minor proportion of clonotypes was detected across both CD4 and CD8 compartments. It was a weaker secondary response, yet one that peaked faster, at day 5 versus 15. Bulk-population clonotypes that are abundant could appear as contaminants in FACS-sorted repertoires.

TCR cDNA was made by 5'RACE template switching, adding a universal primer site and UMIs. TCRdb called the 5' RACE reads again in MiXCR, with one record for every CDR3 protein. The sample holds 300,000 or so distinct CDR3 sequences, less than 9.5% seen once. This CDR3 spans 15 amino acids. CDR1 is LGHDT, CDR2 YNNKEL, per germline (reference sequence). V gave up 4 bases and J gave up 0 bases, with 10 bases separating them. There are a few counts of this clonotype. Its antigen is currently unknown. The source of this sequence is a man between 18 and 35 years old who received the YFV17D yellow fever vaccine. J is TRBJ1-3 and V is TRBV3-1; the D is unclear. The source was PBMCs, collected around 45 days after the first yellow fever vaccination. CDR3 sequence: CASSPRRGSGNTIYF. The CDR3 coding sequence is TGTGCCAGCAGCCCAAGACGAGGCTCTGGAAACACCATATATTTT.